This record concerns one TCR beta chain sequence. This sample is drawn from a study of OX40 agonist ivuxolimab in advanced cancers. For the study at large: Those enrolled were around 87% male, with a mean age of approximately 60 years and ages from about 20 to 80.

Germline V CDR1 and CDR2: KGHSH, LQKENI. With V trimmed by 2 bases and J by 1 base, 5 bases remained unmatched. This CDR3 has 16 amino acids. Using immunoSEQ multiplex PCR, the repertoire was profiled, and TCRdb retains in-frame clones only, with some absent. The sample has about 140,000 clones; approximately 90% are singletons. This chain joins TRBV18 and TRBJ1-5, with TRBD1 matching over 7 bases. The source of this sequence is an adult with an advanced solid tumor such as melanoma, head and neck, liver or kidney cancer. The sequenced sample was CD4+ or CD8+ T cells sorted from blood, obtained in a trial of the OX40 agonist ivuxolimab. The DNA for the CDR3 is TGTGCCAGCTCACCAATCCAGGGGGGAAGCAATCAGCCCCAGCATTTT. Protein: CASSPIQGGSNQPQHF.